Included here is one T cell receptor (beta chain) sequence, with context. The antigen is not known. Germline V lookup: CDR1 SGHDT, CDR2 YYEEEE. V was clipped by 4 bases and J by 6 bases; unmatched bases: 10. The CDR3 runs 15 residues. The data stem from a study of T cell responses to AZD1222 COVID-19 vaccine. Libraries were prepared by immunoSEQ multiplex PCR; TCRdb keeps only in-frame clonotypes and omits some of them. Seen here are 110,000 to 150,000 clones, nearly 95% observed once, and the top ten hold 5% to 6.5%. General study points: Nearly half of spike-specific TCRs reportedly go after variant regions that carry no mutations.

This chain joins TRBV5-6 and TRBJ2-3; TRBD2 agrees at 8 bases. Source: peripheral blood, taken on day 0 of AZD1222 vaccination. The receptor comes from an adult in good health. CDR3 protein: CASSPPAGVGDTQYF. The CDR3 DNA reads as TGTGCCAGCAGCCCCCCAGCGGGGGTGGGTGATACGCAGTATTTT.